Below are 31 T cell receptor beta chains sequenced from a single sample in a study of PD-1 blockade in classical Hodgkin lymphoma. TCRdb's copy holds only in-frame clones and misses some; the assay was immunoSEQ multiplex PCR. The table has some 93,000 clones, roughly 89% seen once. Brentuximab vedotin exposure varied, and every patient relapsed after autologous stem cell transplantation. The input for sequencing was peripheral blood mononuclear cells (PBMCs), taken before the second cycle of nivolumab. All receptors derive from a human donor with classical Hodgkin lymphoma.

The genes are TRBV18 and TRBJ2-1; the D gene is possibly TRBD1 (5 bases). V shed 6 bases and J shed 9 bases, with 15 bases lying between them. Germline V CDR1 and CDR2: KGHSH, LQKENI. This CDR3 is built from 13 residues. CDR3 protein: CASSPTGPPEQFF. The CDR3 DNA follows: TGTGCCAGCTCTCCCACAGGACCCCCTGAGCAGTTCTTC.

Note on this clone: Germline is not matched at one junction end, which may reflect a read error. The chain is built from TRBV6-5 and TRBJ1-6, with D possibly matching TRBD1 (6 bases). The CDR3 is 15 residues long. The germline V gene encodes CDR1 MNHEY and CDR2 SVGAGI. CDR3: CASSLKEGHYSPPHF. The DNA of the CDR3 is TGTGCCAGCAGCCTGAAGGAGGGACACTATTCACCCCCCCACTTT.

On this clone: Other DNA sequences in the same sample also yield this CDR3. V is TRBV27 and J is TRBJ2-1; 11 nucleotides align to TRBD2. Germline V gene lookup returns CDR1 MNHEY and CDR2 SMNVEV (reference sequence). Trimming cost V 5 bases and J 4 bases; bases outside gene matches: 4. The CDR3 length is 15 residues. The CDR3 coding sequence is TGTGCCAGCAGTCCGGGGACTAGCGGATACAATGAGCAGTTCTTC. Residues: CASSPGTSGYNEQFF.

This chain joins TRBV27 and TRBJ2-7; D is perhaps TRBD1 or TRBD2 (5 bases each). Trimming removed 8 bases at V and 3 bases at J, with 23 bases between. The CDR3 loop spans 16 amino acids. CDR1 is MNHEY, CDR2 SMNVEV, per germline (reference sequence). CDR3 in amino acids: CASSSIGASSYYEQYF. In DNA, the CDR3 is TGTGCCAGCTCCTCCATTGGGGCTAGCAGTTACTACGAGCAGTACTTC.

The CDR3 sequence: CATTNRNQPQHF. The CDR3 nucleotides are TGTGCCACCACAAACAGGAATCAGCCCCAGCATTTT. The gene calls are TRBV19 and TRBJ1-5; D might be TRBD1 (5 bases). The germline V and J ends were trimmed by 10 bases and 4 bases, with 11 bases remaining between them. CDR3 length: 12 residues. The germline V gene has CDR1 LNHDA and CDR2 SQIVND (reference sequence).

The chain couples TRBV6-1 to TRBJ1-4; a possible D gene is TRBD1 (6 bases). Germline CDR1 and CDR2: MNHNS and SASEGT. V was shortened by 4 bases and J by 1 base, with 13 bases between the two germline ends. There are 16 residues in the CDR3. CDR3 DNA sequence: TGTGCCAGCAGTGGTACAGGGTCCTTAACTAATGAAAAACTGTTTTTT. Encoded protein: CASSGTGSLTNEKLFF.

CDR3 nucleotides: TGTGCCAGCAGCTTATCCGGGACTAGCGGGAGCGAGCAGTACTTC. This gives the protein CASSLSGTSGSEQYF. The chain couples TRBV7-9 to TRBJ2-7, with 14 nucleotides matching TRBD2. This CDR3 is 15 amino acids long. With V trimmed by 2 bases and J by 6 bases, 3 bases remained unmatched. The germline V gene has CDR1 SEHNR and CDR2 FQNEAQ (reference sequence).

This clone occurred once. V is TRBV5-4 and J is TRBJ2-4; TRBD1 aligns across 7 bases. CDR1 is SGHNT, CDR2 YYREEE, per germline (reference sequence). There are 14 residues in the CDR3. V lost 4 bases, J lost 2 bases, and 3 bases stayed unmatched. CDR3 region: CASSKGAPKNIQYF. The CDR3 nucleotides read TGTGCCAGCAGCAAGGGGGCACCCAAAAACATTCAGTACTTC.

This clone appeared a few times. The chain combines TRBV6-1 with TRBJ2-1; TRBD1 matches 7 bases. CDR1 and CDR2 (germline): MNHNS, SASEGT. V lost 4 bases, J lost 3 bases, and 3 bases stayed unmatched. The CDR3 sequence is 14 residues long. This CDR3 reads CASSGRQGYNEQFF. In DNA form, the CDR3 reads TGTGCCAGCAGTGGGAGACAGGGCTACAATGAGCAGTTCTTC.

J is TRBJ1-6 and V is TRBV21-1; TRBD1 reflects the table's D call only, with no check against the DNA. TRBV21-1 is a pseudogene segment. The CDR3 loop spans 15 amino acids. The CDR3 loop is CASSKVTGVGSPLHF. CDR3 nucleotides: TGTGCCAGCAGCAAAGTAACAGGGGTGGGTTCACCCCTCCACTTT.

This chain connects TRBV30 to TRBJ1-2, with D uncertain. Germline CDR1 reads GTSNPN; CDR2 reads SVGIG (reference sequence). V was clipped by 0 bases and J by 6 bases, with 11 bases between them. There are 13 residues in the CDR3. Here the CDR3 DNA reads TGTGCCTGGAGTGTAGGGATTCTAAATGGCTACACCTTC. Translation gives CAWSVGILNGYTF.

This clone was recorded only once. V gene TRBV7-9 combines with J gene TRBJ1-1, with 7 positions matching TRBD1. This CDR3 contains 14 residues. Trimming at V came to 2 bases and at J to 7 bases, leaving 7 bases not matched to a gene. CDR1 and CDR2 from the germline V gene are SEHNR and FQNEAQ (reference sequence). CDR3 sequence: CASSLIGTASEAFF. CDR3 nucleotides: TGTGCCAGCAGCTTAATCGGGACAGCTAGTGAAGCTTTCTTT.

V is TRBV13 and J is TRBJ2-7; 9 nucleotides agree with TRBD2. Germline trimming cut 5 bases from V and 3 bases from J; bases unmatched to any gene: 11. CDR3 length equals 16 residues. CDR1 is PRHDT and CDR2 is FYEKMQ in the germline V gene (reference sequence). CDR3 nucleotides: TGTGCCAGCAGCCACGGAGCGGGGGGAGTTCGCTACGAGCAGTACTTC. Translated, it gives CASSHGAGGVRYEQYF.

The V gene is TRBV5-1, the J gene TRBJ2-3, with TRBD2 matching over 14 bases. The trim removed 4 bases at V and 1 base at J, leaving 2 bases unmatched. The CDR3 has 16 residues. Germline CDR1 is SGHRS and CDR2 is YFSETQ. In DNA, the CDR3 is TGCGCCAGCAGCCCGGGACTAGCGGGAGGCACAGATACGCAGTATTTT. Its translation is CASSPGLAGGTDTQYF.

As concerns this clone: Other DNA sequences from this sample encode an identical CDR3 as well. The chain couples TRBV5-6 to TRBJ2-7; no clear D. Germline values: CDR1 SGHDT, CDR2 YYEEEE. There are 12 residues in the CDR3. The germline V and J ends were trimmed by 4 bases and 2 bases, with 7 bases remaining between them. DNA for the CDR3: TGTGCCAGCAGCCTAGGGACCTACGAGCAGTACTTC. It specifies CASSLGTYEQYF. Filled out from reference TRBV5-6 and TRBJ2-7, the complete variable domain reads DAGVTQSPTHLIKTRGQQVTLRCSPKSGHDTVSWYQQALGQGPQFIFQYYEEEERQRGNFPDRFSGHQFPNYSSELNVNALLLGDSALYLCASSLGTYEQYFGPGTRLTVT.

V usage is TRBV6-5 and J usage is TRBJ1-1, with D hard to call. This CDR3 contains 15 residues. Trimming stripped 4 bases from V and 4 bases from J, with 16 bases between. Per germline, CDR1 MNHEY and CDR2 SVGAGI. Here the CDR3 reads CASSFGVEVSTEAFF. Here the CDR3 DNA reads TGTGCCAGCAGTTTCGGGGTGGAAGTTAGCACTGAAGCTTTCTTT.

This chain uses TRBV2 with TRBJ1-4, with unresolved D. V shed 2 bases and J shed 8 bases, with 6 bases lying between them. CDR1 is SNHLY, CDR2 FYNNEI, per germline. The CDR3 spans 12 residues. The CDR3 nucleotides read TGTGCCAGCAGTGAAAACAGAGAAAAACTGTTTTTT. This sequence encodes CASSENREKLFF.

The chain has TRBV7-9 and TRBJ2-2; TRBD1 agrees at 10 bases. The CDR3 totals 17 residues. CDR1 is SEHNR, CDR2 FQNEAQ, per germline (reference sequence). The V and J ends lost 3 bases and 1 base, in that order; junction bases with no gene match: 5. CDR3 bases: TGTGCCAGCAGCTTGACCCGGACAGGGGGGAACACCGGGGAGCTGTTTTTT. Its translation: CASSLTRTGGNTGELFF.

The CDR3 region has the DNA TGTGCCAGCAGCTTCCAAGAGACCCAGTACTTC. This translates into CASSFQETQYF. The V call is TRBV7-6, the J call TRBJ2-5; D ambiguous. Germline V gene sequence: CDR1 SGHVS, CDR2 FNYEAQ. Trimming took off 3 bases at V and 1 base at J, with 0 bases between the two ends. The length of the CDR3 is 11 residues.

The chain uses TRBV9 and TRBJ1-2; possibly TRBD1 for D (5 bases). The CDR3 spans 15 residues. The V gene's germline CDR1 is SGDLS and CDR2 YYNGEE. V shed 2 bases and J shed 7 bases, with 18 bases lying between them. Here the CDR3 reads CASSVGPLDPSGYTF. In DNA, the CDR3 is TGTGCCAGCAGCGTGGGACCGCTCGACCCGAGTGGCTACACCTTC. Drawing the rest from reference TRBV9 and TRBJ1-2, the complete variable domain is DSGVTQTPKHLITATGQRVTLRCSPRSGDLSVYWYQQSLDQGLQFLIQYYNGEERAKGNILERFSAQQFPDLHSELNLSSLELGDSALYFCASSVGPLDPSGYTFGSGTRLTVV.

The gene calls are TRBV12-5 and TRBJ2-5; D not resolved. CDR3 length equals 12 residues. V lost 6 bases and J lost 5, with 10 bases in between. The V gene's germline CDR1 is LGHNT and CDR2 FRNRAP. The DNA of the CDR3 is TGTGCTAGTGGACGTTCCGGGGAGACCCAGTACTTC. This translates into CASGRSGETQYF.

This chain joins TRBV9 and TRBJ2-1; D not resolved. The CDR3 contains 15 residues. V lost 0 bases, J lost 0 bases, and 7 bases lay in between. Germline V gives CDR1 SGDLS, CDR2 YYNGEE. The CDR3 coding sequence is TGTGCCAGCAGCGTAGATGGCAACTCCTACAATGAGCAGTTCTTC. Protein: CASSVDGNSYNEQFF.

This clone was detected only once. The chain is built from TRBV10-2 and TRBJ1-2, with 9 nucleotides matching TRBD1. Germline CDR1 reads WSHSY; CDR2 reads SAAADI. The CDR3 is made up of 13 amino acids. The ends lost 6 bases at V and 7 bases at J; junction bases unmatched: 6. CDR3 region: CASSWDRDGGYTF. In nucleotides, the CDR3 is TGCGCCAGCAGCTGGGACAGGGACGGTGGCTACACCTTC.

V and J are TRBV5-1 and TRBJ2-6, with 11 bases that match TRBD1. V lost 3 bases and J lost 4; bases outside the gene matches: 3. The germline CDR1 and CDR2 sequences are SGHRS and YFSETQ. This CDR3 is built from 16 residues. CDR3 in amino acids: CASSSDRGPGANVLTF. The CDR3, as DNA: TGCGCCAGCAGCTCGGACAGGGGGCCAGGGGCCAACGTCCTGACTTTC.

The V gene is TRBV11-2, the J gene TRBJ2-5, with 11 bases aligning to TRBD2. With V trimmed by 5 bases and J by 2 bases, 4 bases remained unmatched. This CDR3 comprises 15 residues. The germline V gene encodes CDR1 SGHAT and CDR2 FQNNGV. In nucleotides, the CDR3 is TGTGCCAGCAGCACGGGACTAGCGGAGCAAGAGACCCAGTACTTC. This encodes CASSTGLAEQETQYF.

The CDR3 DNA reads TGTGCCAGCAGCGTAGCTCAAGGGGATCAGACAGATACGCAGTATTTT. Residues: CASSVAQGDQTDTQYF. This chain uses TRBV9 with TRBJ2-3; maybe TRBD1 (5 bases). Germline lookup yields CDR1 SGDLS and CDR2 YYNGEE. This CDR3 spans 16 amino acids. V was clipped by 0 bases and J by 3 bases, with 14 bases between them.

Worth noting for this clone: The same CDR3 can be traced to other DNA sequences in this sample. The chain combines TRBV5-1 with TRBJ1-6, with a weak D call TRBD1 (6 bases). V was shortened by 2 bases and J by 10 bases, with 10 bases between the two germline ends. Per germline, CDR1 SGHRS and CDR2 YFSETQ. This CDR3 comprises 13 residues. The CDR3 reads CASSLGGNSPLHF. The DNA of the CDR3 is TGCGCCAGCAGCTTAGGGGGTAACTCACCCCTCCACTTT.

This clone showed up many times. This chain joins TRBV29-1 and TRBJ2-5; 9 nucleotides align to TRBD1. The CDR3 extends over 15 amino acids. Trimming took 2 bases from V and 2 from J; bases not matched to a gene: 6. The germline CDR1 and CDR2 sequences are SQVTM and ANQGSEA. In DNA form, the CDR3 reads TGCAGCGTTGAAAGGGACAGGGACATACAAGAGACCCAGTACTTC. It yields the protein CSVERDRDIQETQYF.

The chain links TRBV15 to TRBJ1-5; 8 nucleotides agree with TRBD1. Germline CDR1 LNHNV, CDR2 YYDKDF (reference sequence). After removal of 1 base from V and 3 bases from J, the junction contained 5 bases not matched to a gene. The CDR3 runs to 16 residues. CDR3 DNA: TGTGCCACCAGCAGAGCACCGGGACAGGCCAATCAGCCCCAGCATTTT. This codes for CATSRAPGQANQPQHF. The complete variable domain, with remaining parts taken from reference TRBV15 and TRBJ1-5, reads DAMVIQNPRYQVTQFGKPVTLSCSQTLNHNVMYWYQQKSSQAPKLLFHYYDKDFNNEADTPDNFQSRRPNTSFCFLDIRSPGLGDTAMYLCATSRAPGQANQPQHFGDGTRLSIL.

In its sample, this clone was seen a few times. CDR3 in amino acids: CASSRKGQGYEQYF. The CDR3 DNA is TGTGCCAGCAGCCGGAAGGGTCAGGGATACGAGCAGTACTTC. The chain combines TRBV5-6 with TRBJ2-7; D is possibly TRBD1 (5 bases). The CDR3 has 14 residues. Germline V lookup: CDR1 SGHDT, CDR2 YYEEEE. The ends were cut back, 4 bases at V and 4 bases at J, with 15 bases in the middle.

The chain employs TRBV7-2 and TRBJ1-1; no clear D. Germline assignment: CDR1 SGHTA and CDR2 FQGNSA. This CDR3 comprises 12 residues. Deletions cut 4 bases from V and 8 bases from J, with 11 bases between. The CDR3 sequence is CASSWAGGEAFF. The CDR3 DNA is TGTGCCAGCAGCTGGGCGGGTGGGGAAGCTTTCTTT.